This TCR beta chain was found in a study of T cells in Graves' hyperthyroidism and ophthalmopathy. Template material for amplifying TCR beta CDR3 regions consisted of RNA transcripts. HTBI primers drove first-round RT-PCR of the TCR CDR3. MiXCR, applied by TCRdb to the multiplex PCR reads, yields one record per CDR3 protein. The table lists around 600,000 distinct CDR3 sequences, 45% of them singletons. Germline V lookup: CDR1 MNHNS, CDR2 SASEGT. The CDR3 is 14 residues long. Study-wide results and caveats: In the blood, most expanded thyroid clonotypes above 0.001 appeared as well. Ophthalmopathy was model-predicted a median about 6.9 months pre-onset. Through a model of 13 V-J features, ophthalmopathy was separated from stable hyperthyroidism.

Regarding this clonotype: Its antigen is as yet unknown. A read error may explain this, as a much larger clone is one base away.

The chain uses TRBV6-1 and TRBJ1-2, with a weak D call TRBD1 (6 bases). The sample comprised peripheral blood or thyroid tissue (not recorded which). The origin of this receptor is an adult man with Graves' disease, either hyperthyroidism or ophthalmopathy (not recorded which). The CDR3 region has the DNA TGTGCCATCAGTGAAGCGGTCAGGGGAGGTGGCTACACCTTC. Its translation is CAISEAVRGGGYTF.